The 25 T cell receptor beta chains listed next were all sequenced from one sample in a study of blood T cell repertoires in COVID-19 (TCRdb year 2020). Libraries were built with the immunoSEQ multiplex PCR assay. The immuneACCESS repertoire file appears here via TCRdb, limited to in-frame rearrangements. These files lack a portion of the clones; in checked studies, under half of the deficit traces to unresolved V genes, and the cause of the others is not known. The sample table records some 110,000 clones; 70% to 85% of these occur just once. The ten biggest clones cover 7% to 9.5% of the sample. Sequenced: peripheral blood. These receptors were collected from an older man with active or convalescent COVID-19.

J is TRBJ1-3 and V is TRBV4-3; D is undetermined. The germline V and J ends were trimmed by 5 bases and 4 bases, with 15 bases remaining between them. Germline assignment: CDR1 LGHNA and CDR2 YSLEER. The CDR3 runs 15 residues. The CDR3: CASSFAAVSGNTIYF. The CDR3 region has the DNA TGCGCCAGCAGCTTTGCGGCGGTATCAGGAAACACCATATATTTT.

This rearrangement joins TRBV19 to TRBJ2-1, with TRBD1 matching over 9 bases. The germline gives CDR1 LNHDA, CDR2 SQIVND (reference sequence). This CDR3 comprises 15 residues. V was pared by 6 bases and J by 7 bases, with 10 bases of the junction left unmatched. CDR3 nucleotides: TGTGCCAGTAGGGCCGGGACAGGGAAGGCGAATGAGCAGTTCTTC. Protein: CASRAGTGKANEQFF.

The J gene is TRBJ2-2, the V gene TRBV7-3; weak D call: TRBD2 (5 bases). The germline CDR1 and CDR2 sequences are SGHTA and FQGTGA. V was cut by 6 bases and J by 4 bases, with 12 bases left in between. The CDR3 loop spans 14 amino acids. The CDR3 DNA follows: TGTGCCAGCAGAGCCGGTGCGGGCACCGGGGAGCTGTTTTTT. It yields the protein CASRAGAGTGELFF.

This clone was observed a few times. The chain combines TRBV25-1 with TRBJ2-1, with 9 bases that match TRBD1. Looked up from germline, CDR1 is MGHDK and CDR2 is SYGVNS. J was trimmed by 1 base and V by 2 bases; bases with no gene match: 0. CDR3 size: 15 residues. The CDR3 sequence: CASSEGTGSYNEQFF. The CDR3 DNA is TGTGCCAGCAGTGAAGGGACAGGGTCCTACAATGAGCAGTTCTTC.

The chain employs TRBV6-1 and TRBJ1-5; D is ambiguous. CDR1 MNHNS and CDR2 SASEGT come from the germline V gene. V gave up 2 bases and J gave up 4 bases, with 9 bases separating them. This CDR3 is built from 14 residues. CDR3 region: CASSEIPVNQPQHF. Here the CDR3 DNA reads TGTGCCAGCAGTGAAATCCCTGTGAATCAGCCCCAGCATTTT.

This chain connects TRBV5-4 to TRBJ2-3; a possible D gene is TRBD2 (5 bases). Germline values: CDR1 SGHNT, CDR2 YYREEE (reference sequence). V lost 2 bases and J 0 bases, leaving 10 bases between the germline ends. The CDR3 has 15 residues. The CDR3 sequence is CASSFSGSSTDTQYF. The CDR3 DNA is TGTGCCAGCAGCTTCAGCGGCTCTAGCACAGATACGCAGTATTTT.

The CDR3 loop reads CASSFQGVSTGELFF. The CDR3 nucleotides read TGCGCCAGCAGCTTCCAAGGGGTGAGCACCGGGGAGCTGTTTTTT. The J gene is TRBJ2-2, the V gene TRBV5-1; a weak D match, TRBD1 (5 bases). From germline, CDR1 is SGHRS and CDR2 YFSETQ. The length of the CDR3 is 15 residues. V was clipped by 2 bases and J by 4 bases, with 12 bases between them.

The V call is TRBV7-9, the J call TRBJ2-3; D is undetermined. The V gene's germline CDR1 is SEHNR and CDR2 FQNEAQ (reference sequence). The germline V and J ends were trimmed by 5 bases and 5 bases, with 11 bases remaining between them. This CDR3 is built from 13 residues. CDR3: CASSNPSRDTQYF. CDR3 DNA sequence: TGTGCCAGCAGCAACCCCTCGAGAGATACGCAGTATTTT.

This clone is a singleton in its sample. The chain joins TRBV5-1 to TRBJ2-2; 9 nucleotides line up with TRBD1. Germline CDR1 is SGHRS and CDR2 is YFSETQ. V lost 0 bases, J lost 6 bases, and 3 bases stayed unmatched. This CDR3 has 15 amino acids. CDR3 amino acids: CASSLAGQGAGELFF. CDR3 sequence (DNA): TGCGCCAGCAGCTTGGCGGGACAGGGTGCCGGGGAGCTGTTTTTT.

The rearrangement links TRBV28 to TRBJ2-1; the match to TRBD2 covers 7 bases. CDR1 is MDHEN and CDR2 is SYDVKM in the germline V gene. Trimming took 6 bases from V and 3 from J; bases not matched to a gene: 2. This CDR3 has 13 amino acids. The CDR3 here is CASRGGSYNEQFF. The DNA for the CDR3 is TGTGCCAGCAGGGGCGGGAGCTACAATGAGCAGTTCTTC.

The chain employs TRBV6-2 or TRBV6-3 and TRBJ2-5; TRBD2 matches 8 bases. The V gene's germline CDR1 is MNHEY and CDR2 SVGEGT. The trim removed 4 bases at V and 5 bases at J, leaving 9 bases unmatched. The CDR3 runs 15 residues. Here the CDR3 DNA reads TGTGCCAGCAGTTCAACTTCGCGGGAGGTCGAGACCCAGTACTTC. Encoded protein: CASSSTSREVETQYF.

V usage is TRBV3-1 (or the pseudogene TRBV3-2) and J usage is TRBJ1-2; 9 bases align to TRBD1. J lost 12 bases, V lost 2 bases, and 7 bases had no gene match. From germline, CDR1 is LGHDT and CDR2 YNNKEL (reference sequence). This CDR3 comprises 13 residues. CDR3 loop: CASSQNRDRADTF. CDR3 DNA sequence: TGTGCCAGCAGCCAAAACCGGGACAGGGCAGACACCTTC.

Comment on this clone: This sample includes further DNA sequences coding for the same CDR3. The CDR3 reads CASSVGDRMNTEAFF. The CDR3 nucleotides are TGTGCCAGCAGCGTCGGGGACAGGATGAACACTGAAGCTTTCTTT. The chain has TRBV9 and TRBJ1-1; 8 positions match TRBD1. The V gene's germline CDR1 is SGDLS and CDR2 YYNGEE. The CDR3 has 15 residues. Losses at the gene ends were 2 bases for V and 0 bases for J; bases not matched to a gene: 3.

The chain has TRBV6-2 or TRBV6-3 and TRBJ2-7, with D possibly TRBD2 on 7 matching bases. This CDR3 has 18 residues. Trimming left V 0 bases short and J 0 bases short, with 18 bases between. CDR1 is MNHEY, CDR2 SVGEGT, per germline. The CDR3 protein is CASSYSTGGGPVSYEQYF. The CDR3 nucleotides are TGTGCCAGCAGTTACTCGACTGGGGGGGGGCCGGTCTCCTACGAGCAGTACTTC.

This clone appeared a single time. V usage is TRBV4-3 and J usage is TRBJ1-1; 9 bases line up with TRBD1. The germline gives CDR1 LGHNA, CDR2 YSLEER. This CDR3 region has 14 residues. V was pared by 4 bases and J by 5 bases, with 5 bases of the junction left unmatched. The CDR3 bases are TGCGCCAGCAGCCCCGACAGGGGGTATACTGAAGCTTTCTTT. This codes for CASSPDRGYTEAFF.

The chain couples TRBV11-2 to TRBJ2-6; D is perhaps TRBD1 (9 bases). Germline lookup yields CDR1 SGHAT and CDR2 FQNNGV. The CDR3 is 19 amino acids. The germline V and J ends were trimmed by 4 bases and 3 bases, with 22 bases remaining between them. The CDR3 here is CASSSPGGTGSFGANVLTF. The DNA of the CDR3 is TGTGCCAGCAGCTCCCCGGGGGGGACAGGGAGCTTTGGGGCCAACGTCCTGACTTTC. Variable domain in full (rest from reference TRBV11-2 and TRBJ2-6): EAGVAQSPRYKIIEKRQSVAFWCNPISGHATLYWYQQILGQGPKLLIQFQNNGVVDDSQLPKDRFSAERLKGVDSTLKIQPAKLEDSAVYLCASSSPGGTGSFGANVLTFGAGSRLTVL.

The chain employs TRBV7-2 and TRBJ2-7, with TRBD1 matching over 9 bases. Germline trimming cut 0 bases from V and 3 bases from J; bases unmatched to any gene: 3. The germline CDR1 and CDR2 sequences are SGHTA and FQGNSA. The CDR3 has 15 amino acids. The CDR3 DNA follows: TGTGCCAGCAGCTTAGCCCCGGGACAGGGCTACGAGCAGTACTTC. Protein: CASSLAPGQGYEQYF.

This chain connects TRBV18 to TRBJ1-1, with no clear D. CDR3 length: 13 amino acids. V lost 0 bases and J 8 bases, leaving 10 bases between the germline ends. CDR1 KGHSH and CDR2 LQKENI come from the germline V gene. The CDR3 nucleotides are TGTGCCAGCTCACCACCCGTGTCTCCGGAAGCTTTCTTT. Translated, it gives CASSPPVSPEAFF.

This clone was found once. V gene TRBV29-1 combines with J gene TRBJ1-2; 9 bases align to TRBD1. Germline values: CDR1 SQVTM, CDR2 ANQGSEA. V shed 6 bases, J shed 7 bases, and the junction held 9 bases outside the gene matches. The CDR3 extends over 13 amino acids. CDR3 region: CSVRDRALVGYTF. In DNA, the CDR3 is TGCAGCGTGAGGGACAGGGCGTTAGTTGGCTACACCTTC.

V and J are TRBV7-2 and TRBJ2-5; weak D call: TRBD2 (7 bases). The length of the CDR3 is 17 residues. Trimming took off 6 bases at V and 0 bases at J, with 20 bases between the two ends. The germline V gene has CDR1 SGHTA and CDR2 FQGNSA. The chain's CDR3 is CASRKPGGGGYQETQYF. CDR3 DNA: TGTGCCAGCAGAAAGCCCGGAGGGGGGGGGTACCAAGAGACCCAGTACTTC.

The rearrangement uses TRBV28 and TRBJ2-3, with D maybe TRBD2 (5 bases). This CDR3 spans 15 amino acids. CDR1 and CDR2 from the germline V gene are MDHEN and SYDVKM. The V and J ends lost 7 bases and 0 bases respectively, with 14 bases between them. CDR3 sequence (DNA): TGTGCCAGCACCCCCCGGGGAACTAGCACAGATACGCAGTATTTT. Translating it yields CASTPRGTSTDTQYF.

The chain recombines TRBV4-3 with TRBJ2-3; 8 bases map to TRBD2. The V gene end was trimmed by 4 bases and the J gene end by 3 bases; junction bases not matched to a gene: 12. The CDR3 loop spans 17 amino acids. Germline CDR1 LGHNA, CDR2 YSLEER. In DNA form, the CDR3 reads TGCGCCAGCAGCCCCTCCTCCGGGGGGGGCGCAACAGATACGCAGTATTTT. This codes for CASSPSSGGGATDTQYF.

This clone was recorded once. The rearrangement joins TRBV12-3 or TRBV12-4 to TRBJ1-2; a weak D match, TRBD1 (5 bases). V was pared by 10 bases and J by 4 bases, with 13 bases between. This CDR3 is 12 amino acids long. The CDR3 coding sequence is TGTGCCACCGAGAGACAGAGCTATGGCTACACCTTC. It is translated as CATERQSYGYTF.

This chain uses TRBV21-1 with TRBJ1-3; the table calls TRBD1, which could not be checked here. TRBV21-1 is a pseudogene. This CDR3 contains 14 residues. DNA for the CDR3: TGTGCCAGCAGACGCTGCAGGGAAGGGAACACCATATATTTT. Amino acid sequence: CASRRCREGNTIYF.

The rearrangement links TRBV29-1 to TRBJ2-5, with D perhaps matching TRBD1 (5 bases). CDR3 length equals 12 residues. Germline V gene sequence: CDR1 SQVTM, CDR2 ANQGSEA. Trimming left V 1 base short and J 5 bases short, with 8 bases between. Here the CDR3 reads CSVEAGLETQYF. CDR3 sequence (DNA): TGCAGCGTTGAAGCAGGGTTGGAGACCCAGTACTTC.